The T cell receptor beta chain under discussion was sequenced for a study of T cell repertoires in cytomegalovirus infection. Looking at the study overall: CMV infection and matching HLA type were both indicated by public TCR beta signatures.

TCRdb re-called the reads with MiXCR, one entry per CDR3 protein. The table lists more than 500,000 distinct CDR3 sequences, about 15% of them singletons. Germline assignment: CDR1 SEHNR and CDR2 FQNEAQ (reference sequence). V was cut by 1 base and J by 5 bases, with 17 bases left in between. CDR3 length: 16 amino acids. This clonotype was counted only a few times. Sequenced: CD8+ T cells from PBMCs. This receptor was obtained from a human donor in good health (CMV status not recorded). Some clones in this sample may be carry-over from other donors' samples. The chain has TRBV7-9 and TRBJ2-5; maybe TRBD2 (5 bases). The CDR3 bases are TGTGCCAGCAGCTTAGTGAGTCACGGGCGGAGGGAGACCCAGTACTTC. Translated, it gives CASSLVSHGRRETQYF.